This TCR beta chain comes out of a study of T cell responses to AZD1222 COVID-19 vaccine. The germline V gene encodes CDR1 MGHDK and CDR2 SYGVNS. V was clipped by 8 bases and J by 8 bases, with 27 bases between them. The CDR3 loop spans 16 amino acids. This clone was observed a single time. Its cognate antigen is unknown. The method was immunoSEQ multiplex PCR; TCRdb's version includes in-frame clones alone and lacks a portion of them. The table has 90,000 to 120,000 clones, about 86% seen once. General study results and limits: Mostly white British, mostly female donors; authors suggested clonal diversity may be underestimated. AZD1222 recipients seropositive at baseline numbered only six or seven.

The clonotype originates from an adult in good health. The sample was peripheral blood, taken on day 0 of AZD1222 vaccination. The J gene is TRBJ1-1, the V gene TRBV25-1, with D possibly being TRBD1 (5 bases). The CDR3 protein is CASGEPDRRQYEEAFF. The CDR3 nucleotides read TGTGCCAGCGGGGAGCCTGACCGCCGACAGTACGAGGAAGCTTTCTTT.